The 26 T cell receptor beta chains presented below share a single source sample, sequenced in a study of post-analysis software for immune sequencing data. For these receptors, no antigen is known. Presence of unique molecular identifiers characterized the TCR beta cDNA libraries. TCRdb reprocessed the PCR reads with MiXCR, giving one entry per CDR3 protein. The top ten hold approximately 1.7% of the sample, which has 450,000 to 650,000 distinct CDR3 sequences, 40% to 50% seen once. Study findings and constraints: The study found TRBV5-6, TRBV5-1 and TRBV20-1 among a few TRBV segments more frequent in patients than controls.

Sequencing was carried out using blood. These receptors were collected from a girl aged 10 to 17 with multiple sclerosis.

This rearrangement joins TRBV25-1 to TRBJ1-2; D gene ambiguous. CDR3 length: 14 residues. Germline lookup yields CDR1 MGHDK and CDR2 SYGVNS. Trimming pared 5 bases from V and 3 bases from J, leaving 13 bases between. The CDR3 loop reads CASSHPDEYYGYTF. The CDR3 DNA sequence: TGTGCCAGCAGTCACCCGGATGAGTACTATGGCTACACCTTC.

The chain recombines TRBV7-9 with TRBJ2-7; D gene unclear. Per germline, CDR1 SEHNR and CDR2 FQNEAQ (reference sequence). V lost 5 bases and J 3 bases, leaving 17 bases between the germline ends. The CDR3 runs to 15 residues. Here the CDR3 reads CASSPEEWHNYEQYF. As DNA, the CDR3 is TGTGCCAGCAGCCCCGAGGAGTGGCATAACTACGAGCAGTACTTC.

This clonotype was observed a few times. The J gene is TRBJ2-3, the V gene TRBV19; a weak D match, TRBD1 (8 bases). Looked up from germline, CDR1 is LNHDA and CDR2 is SQIVND (reference sequence). There are 18 residues in the CDR3. The V and J ends lost 1 base and 5 bases respectively, with 22 bases between them. CDR3 sequence (DNA): TGTGCCAGTAGTATAGTCCTCGGGAGGCAGGGGGCGAGAGATACGCAGTATTTT. Translating it yields CASSIVLGRQGARDTQYF.

The chain couples TRBV20-1 to TRBJ1-2; D is unresolved. The ends were cut back, 0 bases at V and 4 bases at J, with 9 bases in the middle. The CDR3 loop spans 13 amino acids. Germline CDR1 and CDR2: DFQATT and SNEGSKA (reference sequence). The CDR3 spells CSARDRTVYGYTF. CDR3 DNA: TGCAGTGCTAGAGATCGAACAGTCTATGGCTACACCTTC.

This chain joins TRBV2 and TRBJ2-5, with 9 bases that match TRBD1. V lost 4 bases and J lost 3; bases outside the gene matches: 0. Germline V gene lookup returns CDR1 SNHLY and CDR2 FYNNEI. This CDR3 is built from 13 residues. The CDR3 DNA reads as TGTGCCAGCAGTGGGACAGGGGAAGAGACCCAGTACTTC. Its protein is CASSGTGEETQYF.

The chain is built from TRBV18 and TRBJ2-1, with 7 nucleotides matching TRBD2. Unmatched junction bases numbered 7, after V lost 2 bases and J lost 6 bases. The CDR3 contains 15 residues. Germline CDR1 reads KGHSH; CDR2 reads LQKENI. This CDR3 is CASSPGLEGSNEQFF. In nucleotides, the CDR3 is TGTGCCAGCTCACCAGGACTAGAAGGTTCCAATGAGCAGTTCTTC.

This chain uses TRBV5-1 with TRBJ2-5; 7 nucleotides match TRBD1. The CDR3 loop spans 13 amino acids. Germline CDR1 and CDR2: SGHRS and YFSETQ. The V gene end was trimmed by 4 bases and the J gene end by 4 bases; junction bases not matched to a gene: 4. CDR3 nucleotide sequence: TGCGCCAGCAGCCCCGGGACAGTAGAGACCCAGTACTTC. Residues: CASSPGTVETQYF.

The J gene is TRBJ1-2, the V gene TRBV10-3; TRBD1 matches 7 bases. V gave up 3 bases and J gave up 8 bases; unmatched junction bases: 15. Germline assignment: CDR1 ENHRY and CDR2 SYGVKD. This CDR3 region has 16 residues. The CDR3, as DNA: TGTGCCATCAGTGACGATGGACAGGATAGGGTCTGGGGCTACACCTTC. Translated: CAISDDGQDRVWGYTF.

The chain employs TRBV5-6 and TRBJ1-1; TRBD1 agrees at 8 bases. Losses at the gene ends were 5 bases for V and 4 bases for J; bases not matched to a gene: 7. The CDR3 is made up of 14 amino acids. The germline gives CDR1 SGHDT, CDR2 YYEEEE. CDR3 residues: CASRAGGAGTEAFF. The CDR3 nucleotides read TGTGCCAGCAGGGCAGGGGGCGCGGGCACTGAAGCTTTCTTT.

This chain connects TRBV7-2 to TRBJ2-6; 9 bases fit TRBD1. CDR1 is SGHTA and CDR2 is FQGNSA in the germline V gene. The CDR3 has 17 amino acids. V shed 5 bases, J shed 4 bases, and the junction held 9 bases outside the gene matches. The CDR3 DNA reads TGTGCCAGCAGCAGAAGGACAGGGGCGACAGGGGCCAACGTCCTGACTTTC. This gives the protein CASSRRTGATGANVLTF.

The chain joins TRBV10-3 to TRBJ2-3; 7 bases agree with TRBD2. The CDR3 is 14 residues long. V lost 6 bases to trimming and J lost 0 bases; unmatched junction nucleotides: 3. CDR1 and CDR2 from the germline V gene are ENHRY and SYGVKD. Written as DNA, the CDR3 is TGTGCCATCAGGGGACTACCTAGCACAGATACGCAGTATTTT. Amino acid sequence: CAIRGLPSTDTQYF.

In its sample, this clonotype was seen a few times. The V gene is TRBV6-5, the J gene TRBJ1-2, with 8 bases that match TRBD1. Germline V gene sequence: CDR1 MNHEY, CDR2 SVGAGI. This CDR3 has 16 residues. V shed 6 bases and J 1 base; nucleotides not matched to a gene: 10. CDR3 DNA: TGTGCCAGCAGCGACAGGGGCCTCTACCGTAACTATGGCTACACCTTC. This codes for CASSDRGLYRNYGYTF.

The chain has TRBV29-1 and TRBJ2-6, with D perhaps matching TRBD2 (6 bases). Germline-derived CDR1 and CDR2 are SQVTM and ANQGSEA. Trimming shortened V by 6 bases and J by 0 bases, and 9 bases separated the two germline ends. CDR3 length equals 14 residues. The CDR3 DNA sequence: TGCAGCGTGGGGCGGGGCTCTGGGGCCAACGTCCTGACTTTC. The encoded protein is CSVGRGSGANVLTF.

The chain joins TRBV7-2 to TRBJ2-1; 13 bases align to TRBD2. The V gene end was trimmed by 6 bases and the J gene end by 2 bases; junction bases not matched to a gene: 1. The CDR3 totals 15 residues. The germline CDR1 and CDR2 sequences are SGHTA and FQGNSA. Here the CDR3 reads CASRGLAGAYNEQFF. The CDR3 DNA is TGTGCCAGCAGAGGACTAGCGGGAGCCTACAATGAGCAGTTCTTC. Combining the CDR3 with reference TRBV7-2 and TRBJ2-1 gives the whole variable domain GAGVSQSPSNKVTEKGKDVELRCDPISGHTALYWYRQSLGQGLEFLIYFQGNSAPDKSGLPSDRFSAERTGGSVSTLTIQRTQQEDSAVYLCASRGLAGAYNEQFFGPGTRLTVL.

This clonotype showed up just a few times. The rearrangement uses TRBV12-3 or TRBV12-4 and TRBJ2-5; perhaps TRBD2 as D (6 bases). CDR3 length: 14 amino acids. Trimming stripped 7 bases from V and 3 bases from J, with 15 bases between. The CDR3 loop is CASTGGRGKETQYF. DNA for the CDR3: TGTGCCAGCACCGGAGGGCGGGGAAAAGAGACCCAGTACTTC.

This clonotype has only a few counts. The chain joins TRBV7-2 to TRBJ1-1; 7 positions match TRBD1. CDR1 is SGHTA and CDR2 is FQGNSA in the germline V gene. The CDR3 has 16 amino acids. Germline trimming cut 5 bases from V and 1 base from J; bases unmatched to any gene: 10. CDR3 bases: TGTGCCAGCAGCCTAGTGGTTAACAGGGGGAACACTGAAGCTTTCTTT. It specifies CASSLVVNRGNTEAFF.

This clonotype has a single count. The chain's CDR3 is CASSLWGQGTTGAYEQYF. The CDR3 bases are TGCGCCAGCAGCTTGTGGGGACAGGGGACCACCGGGGCTTACGAGCAGTACTTC. The chain has TRBV5-1 and TRBJ2-7; 10 bases align to TRBD1. The germline V gene encodes CDR1 SGHRS and CDR2 YFSETQ. The CDR3 is 18 amino acids. V lost 1 base and J lost 4; bases outside the gene matches: 14.

The chain employs TRBV6-1 and TRBJ2-1, with D unclear. With 3 bases removed from V and 10 bases from J, the gap between germline ends came to 4 bases. Germline V gene sequence: CDR1 MNHNS, CDR2 SASEGT. The CDR3 is 10 residues long. CDR3 nucleotide sequence: TGTGCCAGCAGTGATGGGGAGCAGTTCTTC. Its protein is CASSDGEQFF.

This clonotype was counted a few times. The genes are TRBV12-3 or TRBV12-4 and TRBJ2-7; D unclear. The CDR3 contains 14 residues. V lost 4 bases, J lost 9 bases, and 19 bases lay in between. CDR3 protein: CASSSSPDIRGQYF. CDR3 bases: TGTGCCAGCAGTTCCTCCCCAGATATACGAGGGCAGTACTTC.

The gene calls are TRBV7-9 and TRBJ2-2; D ambiguous. Trimming cost V 5 bases and J 6 bases, with 13 bases left between them. Germline V gene lookup returns CDR1 SEHNR and CDR2 FQNEAQ (reference sequence). This CDR3 contains 14 residues. The CDR3 here is CASSPQYSAGELFF. CDR3 nucleotides: TGTGCCAGCAGCCCTCAGTATTCCGCCGGGGAGCTGTTTTTT.

CDR3 DNA: TGTGCCATCAGTCGGGGAGGACAAGAACCCTACGAGCAGTACTTC. It is translated as CAISRGGQEPYEQYF. V is TRBV10-3 and J is TRBJ2-4, with D tentatively TRBD2 (6 bases). The DNA end is more similar to TRBJ2-7, so the J call may be wrong. The CDR3 consists of 15 residues. Germline-derived CDR1 and CDR2 are ENHRY and SYGVKD.

The CDR3 DNA sequence: TGTGCCAGCAGCCGTGAGAGACTCCGTAGGGAGACCCAGTACTTC. Translating it yields CASSRERLRRETQYF. This sequence joins TRBV7-9 and TRBJ2-5; no reliable D call. This CDR3 is 15 amino acids long. Germline V lookup: CDR1 SEHNR, CDR2 FQNEAQ (reference sequence). Trimming took off 5 bases at V and 5 bases at J, with 18 bases between the two ends.

This sequence joins TRBV12-3 or TRBV12-4 and TRBJ1-1; D is undetermined. CDR3 length: 11 residues. The germline V and J ends were trimmed by 10 bases and 0 bases, with 6 bases remaining between them. The CDR3 loop reads CATQMNTEAFF. The CDR3 DNA follows: TGTGCCACCCAAATGAACACTGAAGCTTTCTTT.

This clonotype appeared a few times. This rearrangement joins TRBV20-1 to TRBJ2-5; 7 bases line up with TRBD1. Germline assignment: CDR1 DFQATT and CDR2 SNEGSKA (reference sequence). The CDR3 totals 15 residues. The V gene end was trimmed by 6 bases and the J gene end by 1 base; junction bases not matched to a gene: 11. The CDR3 region is CSATPLDRAQETQYF. CDR3 sequence (DNA): TGCAGTGCCACTCCTCTCGACAGGGCCCAAGAGACCCAGTACTTC.

The chain couples TRBV4-1 to TRBJ2-7; D unclear. The CDR3 loop spans 14 amino acids. V was clipped by 3 bases and J by 2 bases, with 11 bases between them. CDR1 and CDR2 (germline): MGHRA, YSYEKL. The CDR3, as DNA: TGCGCCAGCAGCCAGGCCTACAGCACCTACGAGCAGTACTTC. It yields the protein CASSQAYSTYEQYF.

This clonotype was observed a few times. The chain recombines TRBV5-4 with TRBJ2-1, with TRBD2 identical over 8 bases. Per the germline V gene, CDR1 is SGHNT and CDR2 is YYREEE (reference sequence). The CDR3 runs to 16 residues. Trimming removed 0 bases from V and 7 bases from J; junction bases left unmatched: 9. The CDR3 reads CASSLVRGLVENEQFF. CDR3 DNA: TGTGCCAGCAGCTTGGTGCGGGGACTAGTGGAGAATGAGCAGTTCTTC.